Listed below are T cell receptor beta chains from one sample, sequenced in a study of siplizumab effects on memory and regulatory T cells. Data came from immunoSEQ multiplex PCR; TCRdb stores just in-frame clones and leaves some out. The table includes about 100,000 clones, over 90% detected once. The sample consisted of Tregs sorted from blood. The receptors come from a human donor in good health. The CDR3 runs from the conserved cysteine through the conserved F or W. The D gene is left open where the match is weak. Clone size appears in some rows only: once, few, many, or a class for an expanded clone.

TRBD2 | TRBJ2-1 | TRBV5-4 | NA | CASGTSGNEQFF | TGTGCCAGCGGGACTAGCGGGAATGAGCAGTTCTTC
TRBD1 | TRBJ1-1 | TRBV12-5 | few | CASGLVLGQGSYTEAFF | TGTGCTAGTGGTTTGGTACTCGGACAGGGGTCCTACACTGAAGCTTTCTTT
TRBD2 | TRBJ2-1 | TRBV7-3 | NA | CASSLVAGGYNEQFF | TGTGCCAGCAGCTTAGTAGCGGGAGGTTACAATGAGCAGTTCTTC
NA | TRBJ2-7 | TRBV29-1 | NA | CSVEYPRYEQYF | TGCAGCGTTGAATACCCAAGATACGAGCAGTACTTC
NA | TRBJ1-3 | TRBV7-9 | NA | CASSPWVVNTIYF | TGTGCCAGCAGCCCGTGGGTCGTAAACACCATATATTTT
NA | TRBJ1-2 | TRBV28 | NA | CASSLWGARGYTF | TGTGCCAGCAGTTTATGGGGGGCGCGGGGCTACACCTTC
NA | TRBJ1-1 | TRBV12-5 | NA | CASGLQGLNTEAFF | TGTGCTAGTGGTTTGCAGGGCTTGAACACTGAAGCTTTCTTT
TRBD2 | TRBJ2-3 | TRBV7-8 | few | CASSLALAGARGDTQYF | TGTGCCAGCAGCTTAGCTTTAGCGGGAGCCCGTGGAGATACGCAGTATTTT
TRBD2 | TRBJ2-7 | TRBV7-9 | NA | CASSKAGSSYEQYF | TGTGCCAGCAGTAAAGCGGGAAGCTCCTACGAGCAGTACTTC
TRBD1 | TRBJ2-2 | TRBV30 | NA | CAWRAGTVNTGELFF | TGTGCCTGGAGGGCCGGGACAGTGAACACCGGGGAGCTGTTTTTT
NA | TRBJ1-2 | TRBV5-1 | NA | CASSITGFGGYTF | TGCGCCAGCTCCATAACAGGTTTTGGCGGCTACACCTTC
NA | TRBJ2-3 | TRBV20-1 | NA | CSARGGDTQYF | TGCAGTGCTAGAGGAGGAGATACGCAGTATTTT
TRBD1 | TRBJ1-2 | TRBV9 | NA | CASSAGTGNYGYTF | TGTGCCAGCAGCGCGGGGACAGGGAACTATGGCTACACCTTC
NA | TRBJ2-7 | TRBV18 | once | CASSGSGAEQYF | TGTGCCAGCTCGGGGTCAGGGGCCGAGCAGTACTTC
NA | TRBJ2-7 | TRBV27 | NA | CASSSRLASYYEQYF | TGTGCCAGCAGTTCGCGGCTAGCGAGCTACTACGAGCAGTACTTC
TRBD2 | TRBJ2-1 | TRBV18 | NA | CASSPPARGGRNEQFF | TGTGCCAGCTCACCACCTGCGCGGGGGGGTCGGAATGAGCAGTTCTTC
NA | TRBJ1-5 | TRBV18 | NA | CASSGGNQPQHF | TGTGCCAGCTCTGGGGGGAATCAGCCCCAGCATTTT
TRBD1 | TRBJ2-7 | TRBV6-1 | NA | CASSRPGTVYEQYF | TGTGCCAGCAGTCGACCCGGGACAGTCTACGAGCAGTACTTC
TRBD1 | TRBJ1-1 | TRBV5-1 | once | CASSLALGTGFAFF | TGCGCCAGCAGCTTGGCCTTGGGGACAGGGTTTGCTTTCTTT
TRBD1 | TRBJ2-3 | TRBV5-1 | once | CASRIRDRAFPDTQYF | TGCGCCAGCCGCATCCGGGACAGGGCTTTCCCAGATACGCAGTATTTT